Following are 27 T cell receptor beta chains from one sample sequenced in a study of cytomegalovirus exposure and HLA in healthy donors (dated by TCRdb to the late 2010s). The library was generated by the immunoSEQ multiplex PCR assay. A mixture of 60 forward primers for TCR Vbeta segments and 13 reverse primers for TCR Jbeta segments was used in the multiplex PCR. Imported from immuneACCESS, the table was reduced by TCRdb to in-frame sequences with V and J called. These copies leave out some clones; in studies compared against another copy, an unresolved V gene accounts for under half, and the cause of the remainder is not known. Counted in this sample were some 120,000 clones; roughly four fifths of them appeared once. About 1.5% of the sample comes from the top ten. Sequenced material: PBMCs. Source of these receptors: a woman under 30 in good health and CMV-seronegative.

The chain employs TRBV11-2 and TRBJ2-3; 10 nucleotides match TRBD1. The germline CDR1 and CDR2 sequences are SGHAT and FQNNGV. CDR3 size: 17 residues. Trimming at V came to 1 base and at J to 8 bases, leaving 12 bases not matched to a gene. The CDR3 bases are TGTGCCAGCAGCTTAGTATTCTCAGGGACAGGGGATGGTACGCAGTATTTT. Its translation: CASSLVFSGTGDGTQYF.

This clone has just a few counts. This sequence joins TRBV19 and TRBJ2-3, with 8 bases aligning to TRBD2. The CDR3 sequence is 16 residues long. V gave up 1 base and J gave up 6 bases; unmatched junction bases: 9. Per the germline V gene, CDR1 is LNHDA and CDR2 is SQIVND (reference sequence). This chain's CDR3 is CASSIGGGSLWDTQYF. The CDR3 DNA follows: TGTGCCAGTAGTATAGGCGGGGGGTCCCTATGGGATACGCAGTATTTT.

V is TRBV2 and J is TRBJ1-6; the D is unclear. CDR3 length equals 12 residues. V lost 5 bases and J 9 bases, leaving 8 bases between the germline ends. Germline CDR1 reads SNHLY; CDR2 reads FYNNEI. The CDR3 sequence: CASSIVASPLHF. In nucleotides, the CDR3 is TGTGCCAGCAGTATTGTGGCTTCACCCCTCCACTTT.

CDR3 bases: TGTGCCAGCAGCCCGATCCGGGACAGCCATAAAGGAGCTTTCTTT. It codes for CASSPIRDSHKGAFF. The J gene is TRBJ1-1, the V gene TRBV9; 7 positions agree with TRBD1. V dropped 4 bases and J dropped 10; count of bases not matched to a gene: 16. Germline V CDR1 and CDR2: SGDLS, YYNGEE. The CDR3 runs to 15 residues. Variable domain in full (rest from reference TRBV9 and TRBJ1-1): DSGVTQTPKHLITATGQRVTLRCSPRSGDLSVYWYQQSLDQGLQFLIQYYNGEERAKGNILERFSAQQFPDLHSELNLSSLELGDSALYFCASSPIRDSHKGAFFGQGTRLTVV.

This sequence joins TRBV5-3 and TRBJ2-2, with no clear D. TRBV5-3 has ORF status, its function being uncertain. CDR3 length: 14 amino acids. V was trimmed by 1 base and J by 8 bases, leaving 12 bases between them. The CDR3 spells CARSLLSVRGELFF. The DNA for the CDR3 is TGTGCCAGAAGCTTGCTGTCGGTTCGGGGGGAGCTGTTTTTT.

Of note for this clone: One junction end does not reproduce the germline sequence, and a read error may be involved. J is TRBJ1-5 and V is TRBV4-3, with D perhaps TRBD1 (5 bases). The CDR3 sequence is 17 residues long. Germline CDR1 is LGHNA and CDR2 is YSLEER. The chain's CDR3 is CASSQDMRGGENQPQHF. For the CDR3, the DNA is TGCGCCAGCAGTCAAGATATGCGGGGCGGGGAAAATCAGCCCCAGCATTTT.

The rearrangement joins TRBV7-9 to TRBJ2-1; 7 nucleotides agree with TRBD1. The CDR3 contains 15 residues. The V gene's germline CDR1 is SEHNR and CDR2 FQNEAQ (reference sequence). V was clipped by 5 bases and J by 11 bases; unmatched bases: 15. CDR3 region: CASSQGVGPKGKQFF. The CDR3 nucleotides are TGTGCCAGCAGCCAGGGGGTGGGCCCAAAAGGGAAGCAGTTCTTC.

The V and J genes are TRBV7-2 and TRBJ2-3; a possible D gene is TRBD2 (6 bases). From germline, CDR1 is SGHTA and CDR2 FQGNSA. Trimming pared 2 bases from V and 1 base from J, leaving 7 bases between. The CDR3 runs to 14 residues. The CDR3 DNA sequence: TGTGCCAGCAGCTTAACGGGGGGCACAGATACGCAGTATTTT. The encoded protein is CASSLTGGTDTQYF. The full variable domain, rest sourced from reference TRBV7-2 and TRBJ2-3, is GAGVSQSPSNKVTEKGKDVELRCDPISGHTALYWYRQSLGQGLEFLIYFQGNSAPDKSGLPSDRFSAERTGGSVSTLTIQRTQQEDSAVYLCASSLTGGTDTQYFGPGTRLTVL.

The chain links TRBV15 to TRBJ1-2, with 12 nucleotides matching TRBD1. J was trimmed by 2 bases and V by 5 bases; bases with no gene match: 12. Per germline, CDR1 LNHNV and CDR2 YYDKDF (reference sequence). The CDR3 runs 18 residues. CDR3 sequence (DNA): TGTGCCACCAGCTCCTTCAAGGGACAGGGGGCTTCGAACTATGGCTACACCTTC. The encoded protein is CATSSFKGQGASNYGYTF. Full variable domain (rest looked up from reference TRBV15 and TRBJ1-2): DAMVIQNPRYQVTQFGKPVTLSCSQTLNHNVMYWYQQKSSQAPKLLFHYYDKDFNNEADTPDNFQSRRPNTSFCFLDIRSPGLGDTAMYLCATSSFKGQGASNYGYTFGSGTRLTVV.

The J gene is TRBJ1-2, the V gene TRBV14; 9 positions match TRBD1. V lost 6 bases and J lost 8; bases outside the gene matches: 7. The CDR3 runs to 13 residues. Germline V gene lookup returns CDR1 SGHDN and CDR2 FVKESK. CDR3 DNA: TGTGCCAGCAGATTAACAGGGGGCTGGGGCTACACCTTC. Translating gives CASRLTGGWGYTF.

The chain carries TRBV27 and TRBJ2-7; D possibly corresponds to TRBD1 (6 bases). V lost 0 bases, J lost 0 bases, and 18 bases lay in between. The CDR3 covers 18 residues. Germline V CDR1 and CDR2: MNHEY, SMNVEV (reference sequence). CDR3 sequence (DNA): TGTGCCAGCAGTTTATCCCATGGGGGCTCCCCGAGCTCCTACGAGCAGTACTTC. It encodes CASSLSHGGSPSSYEQYF.

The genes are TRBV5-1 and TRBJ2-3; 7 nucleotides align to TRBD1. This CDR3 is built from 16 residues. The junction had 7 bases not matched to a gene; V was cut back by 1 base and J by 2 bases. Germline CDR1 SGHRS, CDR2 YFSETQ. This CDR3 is CASSLQGQKNTDTQYF. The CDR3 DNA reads TGCGCCAGCAGCTTGCAGGGACAGAAAAACACAGATACGCAGTATTTT.

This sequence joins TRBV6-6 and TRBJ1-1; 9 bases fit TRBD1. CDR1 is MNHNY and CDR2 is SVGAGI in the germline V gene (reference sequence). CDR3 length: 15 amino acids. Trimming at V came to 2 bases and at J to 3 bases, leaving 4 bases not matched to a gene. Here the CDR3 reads CASSYRGQGYTEAFF. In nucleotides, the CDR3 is TGTGCCAGCAGTTACAGAGGACAGGGGTACACTGAAGCTTTCTTT.

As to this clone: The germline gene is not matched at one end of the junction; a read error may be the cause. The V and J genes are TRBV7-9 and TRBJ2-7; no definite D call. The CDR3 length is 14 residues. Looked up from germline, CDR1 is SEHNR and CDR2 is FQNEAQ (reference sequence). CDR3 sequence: CSSSFVGAQYEQYF. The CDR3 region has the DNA TGTTCCAGCAGCTTTGTGGGCGCTCAGTACGAGCAGTACTTC.

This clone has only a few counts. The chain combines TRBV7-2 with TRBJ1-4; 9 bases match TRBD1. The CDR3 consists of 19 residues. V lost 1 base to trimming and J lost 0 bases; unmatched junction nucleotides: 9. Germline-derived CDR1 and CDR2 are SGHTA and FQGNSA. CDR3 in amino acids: CASSLVRTGEDATNEKLFF. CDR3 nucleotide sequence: TGTGCCAGCAGCTTAGTCCGGACAGGGGAGGATGCAACTAATGAAAAACTGTTTTTT. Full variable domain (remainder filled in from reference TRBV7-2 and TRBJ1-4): GAGVSQSPSNKVTEKGKDVELRCDPISGHTALYWYRQSLGQGLEFLIYFQGNSAPDKSGLPSDRFSAERTGGSVSTLTIQRTQQEDSAVYLCASSLVRTGEDATNEKLFFGSGTQLSVL.

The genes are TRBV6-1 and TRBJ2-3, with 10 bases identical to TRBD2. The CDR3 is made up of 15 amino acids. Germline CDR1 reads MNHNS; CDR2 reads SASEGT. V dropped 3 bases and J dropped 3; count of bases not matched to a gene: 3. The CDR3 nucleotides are TGTGCCAGCAGTGATCAAGCGGGGGGGACAGATACGCAGTATTTT. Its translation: CASSDQAGGTDTQYF.

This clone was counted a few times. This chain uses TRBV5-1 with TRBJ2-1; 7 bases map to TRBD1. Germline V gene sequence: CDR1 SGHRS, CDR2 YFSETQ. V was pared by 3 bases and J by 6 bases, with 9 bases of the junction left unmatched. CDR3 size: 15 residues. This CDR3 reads CASSSARTGPNEQFF. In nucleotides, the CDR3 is TGCGCCAGCAGCTCCGCCAGGACAGGTCCCAATGAGCAGTTCTTC. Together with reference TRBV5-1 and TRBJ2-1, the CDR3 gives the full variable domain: KAGVTQTPRYLIKTRGQQVTLSCSPISGHRSVSWYQQTPGQGLQFLFEYFSETQRNKGNFPGRFSGRQFSNSRSEMNVSTLELGDSALYLCASSSARTGPNEQFFGPGTRLTVL.

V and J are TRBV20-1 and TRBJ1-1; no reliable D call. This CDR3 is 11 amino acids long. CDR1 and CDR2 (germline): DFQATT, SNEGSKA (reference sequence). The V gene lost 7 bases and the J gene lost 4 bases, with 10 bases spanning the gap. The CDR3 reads CSVVVGTEAFF. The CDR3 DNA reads TGCAGTGTGGTGGTCGGCACTGAAGCTTTCTTT.

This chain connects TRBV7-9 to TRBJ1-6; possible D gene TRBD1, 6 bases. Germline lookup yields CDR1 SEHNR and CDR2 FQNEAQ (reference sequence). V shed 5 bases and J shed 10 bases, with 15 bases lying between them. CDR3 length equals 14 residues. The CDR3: CASSTKQGISPLHF. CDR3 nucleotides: TGTGCCAGCAGCACTAAACAGGGTATCTCACCCCTCCACTTT.

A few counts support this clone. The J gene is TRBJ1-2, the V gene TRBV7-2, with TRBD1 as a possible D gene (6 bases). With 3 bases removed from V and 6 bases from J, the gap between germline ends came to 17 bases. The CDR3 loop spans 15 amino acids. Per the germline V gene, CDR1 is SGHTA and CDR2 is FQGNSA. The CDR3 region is CASSFYSGDGDGYTF. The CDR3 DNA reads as TGTGCCAGCAGCTTCTATTCAGGGGATGGGGATGGCTACACCTTC.

The CDR3: CASSQVEGGTQYF. The CDR3 DNA sequence: TGCGCCAGCAGCCAAGTTGAGGGAGGGACCCAGTACTTC. This chain joins TRBV4-1 and TRBJ2-5; D might be TRBD2 (6 bases). The CDR3 contains 13 residues. Germline CDR1 reads MGHRA; CDR2 reads YSYEKL. V lost 1 base, J lost 7 bases, and 10 bases lay in between.

The CDR3 region is CSARGFQETQYF. The DNA for the CDR3 is TGCAGCGCCCGCGGGTTCCAAGAGACCCAGTACTTC. The chain employs TRBV29-1 and TRBJ2-5; D is possibly TRBD2 (5 bases). The CDR3 is made up of 12 amino acids. Trimming took 7 bases from V and 1 from J, leaving 10 bases between them. Looked up from germline, CDR1 is SQVTM and CDR2 is ANQGSEA.

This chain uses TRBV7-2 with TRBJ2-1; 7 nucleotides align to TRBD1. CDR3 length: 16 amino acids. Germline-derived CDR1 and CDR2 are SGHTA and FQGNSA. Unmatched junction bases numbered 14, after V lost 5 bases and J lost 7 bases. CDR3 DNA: TGTGCCAGCAGCCCCCAGTCTGGGGGACAGCGTAATGAGCAGTTCTTC. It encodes CASSPQSGGQRNEQFF.

The CDR3 reads CASSWDRDSNQPQHF. Here the CDR3 DNA reads TGTGCCAGCAGTTGGGACAGAGATAGCAATCAGCCCCAGCATTTT. This chain links TRBV2 with TRBJ1-5; 7 bases map to TRBD1. The CDR3 totals 15 residues. CDR1 is SNHLY, CDR2 FYNNEI, per germline. V lost 5 bases and J lost 0; bases outside the gene matches: 4.

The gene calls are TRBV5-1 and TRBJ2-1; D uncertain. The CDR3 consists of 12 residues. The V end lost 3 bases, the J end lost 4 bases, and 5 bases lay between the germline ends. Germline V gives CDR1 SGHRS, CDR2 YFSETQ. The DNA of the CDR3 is TGCGCCAGCAGCTCAAATTACAATGAGCAGTTCTTC. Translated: CASSSNYNEQFF.

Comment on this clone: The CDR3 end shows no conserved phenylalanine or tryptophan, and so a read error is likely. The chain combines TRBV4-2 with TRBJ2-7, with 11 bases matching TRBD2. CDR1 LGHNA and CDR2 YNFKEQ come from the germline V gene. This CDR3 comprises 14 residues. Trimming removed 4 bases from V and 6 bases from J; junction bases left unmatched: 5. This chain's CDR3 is CASSLAGGPGEQYL. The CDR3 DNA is TGTGCCAGCAGCCTAGCGGGAGGGCCGGGCGAGCAGTACCTC.

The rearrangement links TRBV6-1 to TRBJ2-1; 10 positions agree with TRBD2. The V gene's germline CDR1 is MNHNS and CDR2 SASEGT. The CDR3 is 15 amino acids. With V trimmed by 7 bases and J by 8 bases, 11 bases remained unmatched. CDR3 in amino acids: CASIGRPSGSYEQFF. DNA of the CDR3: TGTGCCAGCATTGGCCGCCCTAGCGGGAGCTATGAGCAGTTCTTC.